The present T cell receptor beta chain was sequenced within a study of T-cell memory formation after mild COVID-19. TCRdb processed the 5' RACE reads anew with MiXCR; each CDR3 protein has one entry. The table shows 350,000 or so distinct CDR3 sequences, with around 20% occurring only once. The germline gives CDR1 SGHVS, CDR2 FQNEAQ. The CDR3 extends over 16 amino acids. V was pared by 5 bases and J by 3 bases, with 17 bases between. Sequencing was performed on PBMCs or a T cell subset sorted from them (not recorded which). The source of this sequence is an adult woman who had mild COVID-19 (a few samples of this study predate the infection). Cell type and time point are not known. The chain uses TRBV7-8 and TRBJ1-3; D gene unclear. CDR3: CASSPSYSGSGNTIYF. The CDR3 DNA reads as TGTGCCAGCAGCCCCAGCTATTCGGGGAGTGGAAACACCATATATTTT.